Listed here are 24 T cell receptor beta chains from one sample, sequenced in a study of T cell changes during pregnancy in multiple sclerosis. This table comes from immunoSEQ multiplex PCR, and its TCRdb copy is limited to in-frame clones, with some not included. The repertoire holds some 20,000 clones, with 88% as singletons. The sample was CD4+ T cells from peripheral blood mononuclear cells, taken in the first trimester of pregnancy. The source is a female donor in good health, enrolled as a control in a pregnancy study.

The rearrangement joins TRBV19 to TRBJ1-1; no clear D. Germline V gene data show CDR1 as LNHDA and CDR2 as SQIVND (reference sequence). The CDR3 is made up of 14 amino acids. V was shortened by 3 bases and J by 4 bases, with 12 bases between the two germline ends. The CDR3 reads CASSIGLSTTEAFF. In DNA form, the CDR3 reads TGTGCCAGTAGTATTGGGCTCTCCACCACTGAAGCTTTCTTT. The entire variable domain, with the rest obtained from reference TRBV19 and TRBJ1-1, is as follows: DGGITQSPKYLFRKEGQNVTLSCEQNLNHDAMYWYRQDPGQGLRLIYYSQIVNDFQKGDIAEGYSVSREKKESFPLTVTSAQKNPTAFYLCASSIGLSTTEAFFGQGTRLTVV.

CDR3 in amino acids: CASSSISGGREKLFF. Written as DNA, the CDR3 is TGCGCCAGCAGCTCAATCTCAGGGGGCCGGGAAAAACTGTTTTTT. This chain joins TRBV5-1 and TRBJ1-4; 8 bases line up with TRBD1. Unmatched junction bases numbered 9, after V lost 3 bases and J lost 8 bases. The CDR3 consists of 15 residues. Germline lookup yields CDR1 SGHRS and CDR2 YFSETQ.

The V and J genes are TRBV13 and TRBJ2-7; 10 bases align to TRBD2. The CDR3 extends over 13 amino acids. CDR1 is PRHDT, CDR2 FYEKMQ, per germline (reference sequence). The J segment lost 4 bases and the V segment lost 6 bases, leaving 3 bases of the junction unmatched. CDR3 bases: TGTGCCAGCAGTTTTAGCGGGAGGTACGAGCAGTACTTC. As protein: CASSFSGRYEQYF.

The chain carries TRBV5-4 and TRBJ2-7; TRBD2 agrees at 11 bases. The germline gives CDR1 SGHNT, CDR2 YYREEE (reference sequence). This CDR3 is 18 amino acids long. J lost 1 base, V lost 3 bases, and 12 bases had no gene match. Here the CDR3 DNA reads TGTGCCAGCAGCTCCGGGACTAGCGGAAAAGGGGGGTCCTACGAGCAGTACTTC. Translation gives CASSSGTSGKGGSYEQYF. Complete variable domain (other parts from reference TRBV5-4 and TRBJ2-7): ETGVTQSPTHLIKTRGQQVTLRCSSQSGHNTVSWYQQALGQGPQFIFQYYREEENGRGNFPPRFSGLQFPNYSSELNVNALELDDSALYLCASSSGTSGKGGSYEQYFGPGTRLTVT.

The chain employs TRBV9 and TRBJ2-1; no clear D gene. The V gene's germline CDR1 is SGDLS and CDR2 YYNGEE. The V and J ends lost 0 bases and 9 bases respectively, with 4 bases between them. The CDR3 runs 11 residues. The CDR3 coding sequence is TGTGCCAGCAGCGTAGCGGGTGAGCAGTTCTTC. It encodes CASSVAGEQFF.

The chain is built from TRBV27 and TRBJ1-2; D possibly corresponds to TRBD1 (6 bases). Trimming pared 3 bases from V and 7 bases from J, leaving 15 bases between. Looked up from germline, CDR1 is MNHEY and CDR2 is SMNVEV (reference sequence). The CDR3 is 14 amino acids. The DNA of the CDR3 is TGTGCCAGCAGTTTCCGGCAGGGGACGAGTGGCTACACCTTC. This encodes CASSFRQGTSGYTF.

This sequence joins TRBV5-4 and TRBJ2-1, with 8 bases fitting TRBD1. Per the germline V gene, CDR1 is SGHNT and CDR2 is YYREEE (reference sequence). The CDR3 spans 15 residues. Unmatched junction bases numbered 7, after V lost 4 bases and J lost 4 bases. CDR3 in DNA: TGTGCCAGCAGCATGGGACAGGTGATGTACAATGAGCAGTTCTTC. This gives the protein CASSMGQVMYNEQFF.

This chain connects TRBV19 to TRBJ1-1; D perhaps matches TRBD1 (5 bases). This CDR3 comprises 13 residues. V lost 7 bases to trimming and J lost 1 base, with 10 bases between them. Germline values: CDR1 LNHDA, CDR2 SQIVND (reference sequence). CDR3 region: CASTITGNTEAFF. The CDR3 nucleotides are TGTGCCAGTACCATTACAGGGAACACTGAAGCTTTCTTT.

The chain employs TRBV30 and TRBJ2-5, with 7 bases fitting TRBD2. Germline lookup yields CDR1 GTSNPN and CDR2 SVGIG (reference sequence). The CDR3 covers 15 residues. Losses at the gene ends were 2 bases for V and 2 bases for J; bases not matched to a gene: 8. Here the CDR3 reads CAWSSMRTRQETQYF. CDR3 bases: TGTGCCTGGAGTAGCATGCGGACTAGACAAGAGACCCAGTACTTC.

The chain is built from TRBV7-9 and TRBJ2-7; 8 nucleotides match TRBD2. Germline lookup yields CDR1 SEHNR and CDR2 FQNEAQ (reference sequence). After removal of 2 bases from V and 3 bases from J, the junction contained 6 bases not matched to a gene. The CDR3 is 15 residues long. The CDR3 loop reads CASSLKSGSDYEQYF. The CDR3 DNA follows: TGTGCCAGCAGCTTAAAGAGCGGGAGTGACTACGAGCAGTACTTC.

The rearrangement links TRBV5-4 to TRBJ1-2; perhaps TRBD1 as D (6 bases). Germline V gives CDR1 SGHNT, CDR2 YYREEE (reference sequence). This CDR3 region has 15 residues. Trimming pared 4 bases from V and 1 base from J, leaving 14 bases between. This chain's CDR3 is CASSPPGTINYGYTF. The DNA for the CDR3 is TGTGCCAGCAGCCCTCCCGGGACAATTAACTATGGCTACACCTTC.

The chain combines TRBV2 with TRBJ2-6, with TRBD2 matching over 10 bases. This CDR3 contains 18 residues. CDR1 and CDR2 (germline): SNHLY, FYNNEI. Trimming cost V 6 bases and J 4 bases; bases outside gene matches: 12. CDR3 DNA sequence: TGTGCCAGCAGAGCCCTAGCGGGAGTCCTCCCCGGGGCCAACGTCCTGACTTTC. It encodes CASRALAGVLPGANVLTF.

The chain joins TRBV15 to TRBJ2-7, with a weak D call TRBD1 (5 bases). CDR3 length: 15 amino acids. Germline V gene sequence: CDR1 LNHNV, CDR2 YYDKDF (reference sequence). The V gene lost 0 bases and the J gene lost 0 bases, with 9 bases spanning the gap. CDR3 nucleotide sequence: TGTGCCACCAGCAGAGATCCAGGGAACTCCTACGAGCAGTACTTC. Protein sequence: CATSRDPGNSYEQYF.

The genes are TRBV5-4 and TRBJ1-1; D is possibly TRBD1 (5 bases). This CDR3 is built from 13 residues. In germline, CDR1 is SGHNT, CDR2 YYREEE (reference sequence). The V and J ends lost 3 bases and 8 bases respectively, with 14 bases between them. The CDR3 DNA sequence: TGTGCCAGCAGCTGGAGGGGATCAGGGGAAGCTTTCTTT. The encoded protein is CASSWRGSGEAFF.

The chain carries TRBV21-1 and TRBJ2-1; the D call TRBD1 from the table was never checked on the DNA. TRBV21-1 represents a pseudogene. The CDR3 has 16 residues. The CDR3 DNA follows: TGTGCCAGCAGCAAAGCACAGGGGGCGTCCTACAATGAGCAGTTCTTC. It translates to CASSKAQGASYNEQFF.

This sequence joins TRBV7-2 and TRBJ2-5; 7 bases are shared with TRBD2. Germline V gene lookup returns CDR1 SGHTA and CDR2 FQGNSA. J lost 2 bases, V lost 8 bases, and 5 bases had no gene match. CDR3 length equals 13 residues. The CDR3 DNA reads as TGTGCCAGCGGGGCTAGCGGTCAAGAGACCCAGTACTTC. It encodes CASGASGQETQYF.

The V and J genes are TRBV5-8 and TRBJ2-2; no reliable D call. The CDR3 has 15 amino acids. V lost 3 bases to trimming and J lost 2 bases, with 11 bases between them. Per germline, CDR1 SGHTS and CDR2 YDEGEE. In nucleotides, the CDR3 is TGTGCCAGCAGCTCCGCGGTCCGAAACACCGGGGAGCTGTTTTTT. Its protein product is CASSSAVRNTGELFF.

This chain connects TRBV7-2 to TRBJ1-1; weak D call: TRBD1 (5 bases). The CDR3 sequence is 14 residues long. V dropped 1 base and J dropped 1 base, with 7 bases sitting between them. From germline, CDR1 is SGHTA and CDR2 FQGNSA. The CDR3 here is CASSLGGGNTEAFF. Written as DNA, the CDR3 is TGTGCCAGCAGCTTAGGGGGGGGGAACACTGAAGCTTTCTTT.

The rearrangement joins TRBV2 to TRBJ2-7, with 9 bases identical to TRBD2. J lost 3 bases, V lost 10 bases, and 13 bases had no gene match. In germline, CDR1 is SNHLY, CDR2 FYNNEI. CDR3 length: 15 residues. The CDR3: CAILFRERGDYEQYF. The CDR3 DNA reads as TGTGCCATCCTATTCCGCGAGCGGGGGGACTACGAGCAGTACTTC.

The chain uses TRBV30 and TRBJ1-1; D perhaps matches TRBD1 (6 bases). The CDR3 totals 15 residues. Germline CDR1 is GTSNPN and CDR2 is SVGIG (reference sequence). Trimming removed 1 base at V and 1 base at J, with 13 bases between. As DNA, the CDR3 is TGTGCCTGGAGTGCGGGAGGGGGAGGGAACACTGAAGCTTTCTTT. Protein sequence: CAWSAGGGGNTEAFF.

The rearrangement uses TRBV6-7 and TRBJ2-7; 7 nucleotides align to TRBD1. TRBV6-7 belongs to the ORF category, with a function that is uncertain. V lost 8 bases and J lost 5; bases outside the gene matches: 6. CDR3 length: 12 residues. CDR3 sequence reads: CASGEQGDEQYF. The DNA of the CDR3 is TGTGCCAGCGGGGAGCAGGGGGACGAGCAGTACTTC.

This clone has just one count. This chain joins TRBV6-5 and TRBJ2-5; D gene unclear. The CDR3 loop spans 12 amino acids. Germline CDR1 is MNHEY and CDR2 is SVGAGI. Trimming shortened V by 6 bases and J by 7 bases, and 12 bases separated the two germline ends. In nucleotides, the CDR3 is TGTGCCAGCAGAGTCGGAGAGACGACCCAGTACTTC. Protein product: CASRVGETTQYF.

V is TRBV11-1 and J is TRBJ2-7, with TRBD1 identical over 9 bases. CDR1 SGHAT and CDR2 FQDESV come from the germline V gene (reference sequence). CDR3 length equals 14 residues. V shed 5 bases and J 2 bases; nucleotides not matched to a gene: 4. The CDR3 reads CASSRDRVTYEQYF. Here the CDR3 DNA reads TGTGCCAGCAGCAGGGACAGGGTTACCTACGAGCAGTACTTC.

The sample holds a few counts of this clone. This sequence joins TRBV19 and TRBJ1-3; no definite D call. Germline CDR1 is LNHDA and CDR2 is SQIVND (reference sequence). V gave up 1 base and J gave up 0 bases, with 7 bases separating them. This CDR3 has 15 residues. The chain's CDR3 is CASSIGAVSGNTIYF. CDR3 nucleotide sequence: TGTGCCAGTAGTATAGGGGCCGTCTCTGGAAACACCATATATTTT.